The T cell receptor (beta chain) described here comes from a study of blood T cells in healthy people across ages. The CDR3 contains 16 residues. Germline V gives CDR1 SGHRS, CDR2 YFSETQ. Combining a sample-barcoded 5' primer with a J-beta primer mix, a second PCR ran for 7 to 11 cycles. TCRdb re-derived calls from the 5' RACE reads in MiXCR, one entry per CDR3 protein. The table records roughly 1.5 million distinct CDR3 sequences, under 55% of them present only once. The chain is built from TRBV5-1 and TRBJ2-1; a possible D gene is TRBD1 (5 bases). The assigned J gene may be wrong: the sequence end matches TRBJ2-7 better. The TCR originated in a woman between 18 and 29 years old in good health. Sequencing was carried out using blood. CDR3 bases: TGCGCCAGCAGCTTGGGGTGGGGCGGCTCCTACAATGAGCAGTACTTC. Protein sequence: CASSLGWGGSYNEQYF.